The 2 T cell receptor beta chains given below trace back to one sample, sequenced in a study of blood T cell repertoires in COVID-19 (dated by TCRdb to 2020 to 2021). Library construction relied on the immunoSEQ multiplex PCR assay. The clones in this table, taken by TCRdb from immuneACCESS, are in-frame only. Not every clone is retained; where verified, under half of the shortfall comes from an unresolved V gene, and the cause of the rest is unknown. For this sample there are some 100,000 clones; roughly 79% appear just once. Under 11% of the sample goes to the ten largest clones. What was sequenced was peripheral blood. The receptors shown here come from a human donor in a cohort sampled during active COVID-19.

The V and J genes are TRBV4-2 and TRBJ2-7, with a possible D match to TRBD2 (6 bases). With 0 bases removed from V and 0 bases from J, the gap between germline ends came to 12 bases. Germline CDR1 and CDR2: LGHNA and YNFKEQ. This CDR3 comprises 16 residues. In DNA, the CDR3 is TGTGCCAGCAGCCAAGATGGTGGCGGGACCTCCTACGAGCAGTACTTC. Encoded protein: CASSQDGGGTSYEQYF.

V and J are TRBV6-2 or TRBV6-3 and TRBJ1-5; 10 bases map to TRBD1. The germline gives CDR1 MNHEY, CDR2 SVGEGT. The CDR3 length is 15 residues. After removal of 2 bases from V and 7 bases from J, the junction contained 5 bases not matched to a gene. As DNA, the CDR3 is TGTGCCAGCAGTTACGGACAGGGGGTTGGGCAGCCCCAGCATTTT. Encoded protein: CASSYGQGVGQPQHF.